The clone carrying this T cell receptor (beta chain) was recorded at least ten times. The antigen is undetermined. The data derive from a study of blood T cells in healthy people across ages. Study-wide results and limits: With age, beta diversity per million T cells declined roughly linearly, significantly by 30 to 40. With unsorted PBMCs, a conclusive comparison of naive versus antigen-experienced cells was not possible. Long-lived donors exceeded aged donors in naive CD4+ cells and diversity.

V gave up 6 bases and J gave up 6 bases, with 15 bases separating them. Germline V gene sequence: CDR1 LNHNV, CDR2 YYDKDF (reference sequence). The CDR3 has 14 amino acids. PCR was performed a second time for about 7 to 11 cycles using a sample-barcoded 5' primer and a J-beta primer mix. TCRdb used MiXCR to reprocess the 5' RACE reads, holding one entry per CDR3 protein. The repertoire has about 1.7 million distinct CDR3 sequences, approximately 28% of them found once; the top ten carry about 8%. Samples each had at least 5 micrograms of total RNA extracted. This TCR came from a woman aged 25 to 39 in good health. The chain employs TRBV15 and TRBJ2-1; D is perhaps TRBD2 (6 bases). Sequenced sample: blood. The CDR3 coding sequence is TGTGCCACCAGACCGGACTACCCGCCCAATGAGCAGTTCTTC. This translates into CATRPDYPPNEQFF.